In its sample, the clone carrying this T cell receptor beta chain was seen a few times. Its antigen is as yet unknown. Primers for the PCR totalled 60 Vbeta and 13 Jbeta. TCRdb keeps only in-frame clones here, not all; method: immunoSEQ multiplex PCR. Among around 160,000 clones listed, about 70% were seen once. These data come from a study of cytomegalovirus exposure and HLA in healthy donors. Germline V CDR1 and CDR2: MNHEY, SVGAGI. Trimming removed 4 bases from V and 5 bases from J, with 12 bases in between. The CDR3 covers 13 residues. Study outcomes and limitations: Segments of the TCR beta V type were, in most cases, productive about 87% or about 30% of the time in an earlier analysis. Later analysis found that TCR beta chains associated with HLA were more clonally expanded than other, equally common chains.

This clonotype was obtained from a woman between 18 and 29 years old in good health and CMV-seropositive. The gene calls are TRBV6-5 and TRBJ2-7; D is possibly TRBD1 (6 bases). Sequencing used PBMCs. The CDR3 loop reads CASSWGHQNEQYF. CDR3 nucleotide sequence: TGTGCCAGCAGTTGGGGGCATCAGAACGAGCAGTACTTC.